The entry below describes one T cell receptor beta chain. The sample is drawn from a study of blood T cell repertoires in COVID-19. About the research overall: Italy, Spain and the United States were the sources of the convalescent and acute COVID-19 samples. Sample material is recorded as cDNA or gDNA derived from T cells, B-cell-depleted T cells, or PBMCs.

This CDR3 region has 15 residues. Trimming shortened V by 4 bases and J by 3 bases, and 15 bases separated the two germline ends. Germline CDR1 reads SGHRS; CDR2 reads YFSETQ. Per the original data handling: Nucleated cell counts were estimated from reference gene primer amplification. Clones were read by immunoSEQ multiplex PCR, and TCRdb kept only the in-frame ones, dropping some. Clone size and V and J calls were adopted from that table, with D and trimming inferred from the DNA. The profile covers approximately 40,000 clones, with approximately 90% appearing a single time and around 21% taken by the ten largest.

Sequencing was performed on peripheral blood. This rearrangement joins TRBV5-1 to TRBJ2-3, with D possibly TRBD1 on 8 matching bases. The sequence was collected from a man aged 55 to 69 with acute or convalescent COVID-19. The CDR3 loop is CASSQNRGGTDTQYF. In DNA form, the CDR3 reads TGCGCCAGCAGCCAGAACAGGGGGGGTACAGATACGCAGTATTTT. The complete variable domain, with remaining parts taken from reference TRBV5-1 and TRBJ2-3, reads KAGVTQTPRYLIKTRGQQVTLSCSPISGHRSVSWYQQTPGQGLQFLFEYFSETQRNKGNFPGRFSGRQFSNSRSEMNVSTLELGDSALYLCASSQNRGGTDTQYFGPGTRLTVL.